The 20 T cell receptor beta chains below were found in one sample sequenced in a study of cytomegalovirus exposure and HLA in healthy donors. Use of 60 Vbeta and 13 Jbeta primers characterized the PCR. TCRdb's copy holds only in-frame clones and misses some; the assay was immunoSEQ multiplex PCR. The table lists 210,000 or so clones, around 83% of them singletons. Sequenced input: PBMCs. These receptors were collected from a girl aged 2 to 10 in good health and CMV-seronegative.

The chain employs TRBV30 and TRBJ2-1; 12 bases are a match to TRBD2. The CDR3 contains 15 residues. CDR1 and CDR2 from the germline V gene are GTSNPN and SVGIG (reference sequence). Trimming removed 2 bases from V and 4 bases from J; junction bases left unmatched: 3. CDR3 DNA: TGTGCCTGGAGTAAGGGACTAGCGGGTTACAATGAGCAGTTCTTC. Translation gives CAWSKGLAGYNEQFF.

The chain combines TRBV7-9 with TRBJ1-2; TRBD1 might be the D (6 bases). Per germline, CDR1 SEHNR and CDR2 FQNEAQ (reference sequence). The V end lost 5 bases, the J end lost 6 bases, and 16 bases lay between the germline ends. CDR3 size: 14 residues. The CDR3 DNA follows: TGTGCCAGCAGCCCGCTGGGGGCCGGGGATGGCTACACCTTC. It is translated as CASSPLGAGDGYTF.

Of note for this clone: A junction end diverges from the germline sequence, so it may reflect a read error. The chain employs TRBV29-1 and TRBJ2-2; perhaps TRBD2 as D (5 bases). CDR1 is SQVTM and CDR2 is ANQGSEA in the germline V gene. The CDR3 sequence is 14 residues long. The CDR3 DNA is TGCAGCGTTGCAGTCAGTAGGAACACCGGGGAACTGTTTTTT. Amino acid sequence: CSVAVSRNTGELFF.

V and J are TRBV2 and TRBJ1-1; unclear D gene. The CDR3 consists of 13 residues. Between the trimmed V and J ends, which lost 10 bases and 0 bases, there was a span of 12 bases. Per germline, CDR1 SNHLY and CDR2 FYNNEI. The CDR3: CAILRLLNTEAFF. CDR3 sequence (DNA): TGTGCCATCCTAAGACTCCTGAACACTGAAGCTTTCTTT.

This chain links TRBV2 with TRBJ2-7, with TRBD2 matching over 10 bases. Germline V gene sequence: CDR1 SNHLY, CDR2 FYNNEI. This CDR3 comprises 14 residues. The junction had 4 bases not matched to a gene; V was cut back by 3 bases and J by 5 bases. CDR3 residues: CASSDRLAGHEQYF. The DNA of the CDR3 is TGTGCCAGCAGTGATAGACTAGCGGGTCACGAGCAGTACTTC.

The chain joins TRBV9 to TRBJ2-5; TRBD2 agrees at 9 bases. The CDR3 is 16 amino acids. Germline V lookup: CDR1 SGDLS, CDR2 YYNGEE. J was trimmed by 3 bases and V by 3 bases; bases with no gene match: 9. The CDR3 DNA is TGTGCCAGCAGCGCTAATTCGGGCGGGGGGGAAGAGACCCAGTACTTC. Its translation: CASSANSGGGEETQYF.

This chain connects TRBV6-1 to TRBJ2-7; 9 bases fit TRBD1. This CDR3 is 15 amino acids long. CDR1 and CDR2 from the germline V gene are MNHNS and SASEGT. The trim removed 4 bases at V and 2 bases at J, leaving 6 bases unmatched. The CDR3 spells CASSVTGTGTYEQYF. In DNA form, the CDR3 reads TGTGCCAGCAGTGTGACCGGGACAGGGACCTACGAGCAGTACTTC.

The CDR3 DNA reads as TGCGCCAGCATCCCTGGACTAGCGGGGGGCCCGGAGAAGCCACAAGAGACCCAGTACTTC. It specifies CASIPGLAGGPEKPQETQYF. This chain joins TRBV5-1 and TRBJ2-5, with TRBD2 matching 14 bases. Trimming removed 6 bases from V and 2 bases from J; junction bases left unmatched: 18. This CDR3 is 20 amino acids long. CDR1 is SGHRS and CDR2 is YFSETQ in the germline V gene.

The chain employs TRBV5-4 and TRBJ2-1; D is uncertain. The CDR3 extends over 17 amino acids. Germline V CDR1 and CDR2: SGHNT, YYREEE (reference sequence). V lost 2 bases and J 2 bases, leaving 17 bases between the germline ends. CDR3 nucleotides: TGTGCCAGCAGCTTTGCGCCTCTCGGGTCGCCCTACAATGAGCAGTTCTTC. Translation: CASSFAPLGSPYNEQFF.

This chain connects TRBV18 to TRBJ1-1; TRBD1 might be the D (6 bases). Trimming pared 4 bases from V and 5 bases from J, leaving 14 bases between. CDR3 length equals 14 residues. Germline assignment: CDR1 KGHSH and CDR2 LQKENI. CDR3 region: CASSLRGGATEAFF. The CDR3 DNA reads TGTGCCAGCTCACTCCGAGGGGGGGCGACTGAAGCTTTCTTT.

The chain employs TRBV5-4 and TRBJ2-7, with D possibly matching TRBD1 (5 bases). Germline CDR1 reads SGHNT; CDR2 reads YYREEE (reference sequence). V lost 4 bases to trimming and J lost 5 bases, with 10 bases between them. The CDR3 runs 12 residues. CDR3 sequence: CASSPKQDEQYF. The CDR3 DNA reads as TGTGCCAGCAGCCCAAAACAGGACGAGCAGTACTTC.

The sample holds one count of this clone. This sequence joins TRBV6-1 and TRBJ1-2; 7 bases fit TRBD1. The CDR3 length is 15 residues. Germline-derived CDR1 and CDR2 are MNHNS and SASEGT. Trimming removed 6 bases from V and 0 bases from J; junction bases left unmatched: 7. CDR3 in amino acids: CASSEVGQANYGYTF. The CDR3 nucleotides are TGTGCCAGCAGCGAGGTCGGACAGGCTAACTATGGCTACACCTTC.

The chain employs TRBV5-6 and TRBJ2-7; 11 bases line up with TRBD2. Germline loops: CDR1 SGHDT, CDR2 YYEEEE. V lost 2 bases, J lost 2 bases, and 3 bases stayed unmatched. The CDR3 has 15 residues. The CDR3 loop is CASSFGTSGPYEQYF. For the CDR3, the DNA is TGTGCCAGCAGCTTCGGGACTAGCGGCCCCTACGAGCAGTACTTC.

This clone appeared once. CDR3 sequence: CASSLVVADTQYF. The DNA for the CDR3 is TGTGCCAGCAGCTTGGTAGTCGCGGATACGCAGTATTTT. The chain is built from TRBV5-6 and TRBJ2-3; D gene ambiguous. Trimming took off 0 bases at V and 6 bases at J, with 8 bases between the two ends. CDR3 size: 13 residues. Germline V gene sequence: CDR1 SGHDT, CDR2 YYEEEE.

This clone was found once. The chain joins TRBV5-1 to TRBJ2-3; D is uncertain. V was cut by 6 bases and J by 2 bases, with 4 bases left in between. The CDR3 runs to 11 residues. Germline loops: CDR1 SGHRS, CDR2 YFSETQ. CDR3 amino acids: CASTHTDTQYF. The CDR3 region has the DNA TGCGCCAGCACCCACACAGATACGCAGTATTTT. Filled out from reference TRBV5-1 and TRBJ2-3, the complete variable domain reads KAGVTQTPRYLIKTRGQQVTLSCSPISGHRSVSWYQQTPGQGLQFLFEYFSETQRNKGNFPGRFSGRQFSNSRSEMNVSTLELGDSALYLCASTHTDTQYFGPGTRLTVL.

This rearrangement joins TRBV5-1 to TRBJ1-1, with a possible D match to TRBD1 (6 bases). The V end was cut by 0 bases, the J end by 4 bases, with 10 bases between. The CDR3 is made up of 14 amino acids. Germline lookup yields CDR1 SGHRS and CDR2 YFSETQ. The CDR3 DNA reads TGCGCCAGCAGCTTGGACGGGGGGGCCACTGAAGCTTTCTTT. It is translated as CASSLDGGATEAFF.

The rearrangement links TRBV5-4 to TRBJ2-7, with TRBD1 matching over 8 bases. There are 15 residues in the CDR3. Per germline, CDR1 SGHNT and CDR2 YYREEE (reference sequence). The V gene end was trimmed by 4 bases and the J gene end by 2 bases; junction bases not matched to a gene: 8. The CDR3 is CASSLDPGGPYEQYF. CDR3 nucleotide sequence: TGTGCCAGCAGCCTGGATCCAGGGGGCCCCTACGAGCAGTACTTC.

This clone was recorded only once. This chain joins TRBV30 and TRBJ2-5, with D uncertain. Germline V gene lookup returns CDR1 GTSNPN and CDR2 SVGIG (reference sequence). V lost 1 base and J 5 bases, leaving 5 bases between the germline ends. The CDR3 totals 11 residues. CDR3 DNA: TGTGCCTGGAGTGGGGCCGAGACCCAGTACTTC. Residues: CAWSGAETQYF.

The chain recombines TRBV30 with TRBJ2-1, with D maybe TRBD1 (6 bases). The germline V gene encodes CDR1 GTSNPN and CDR2 SVGIG (reference sequence). CDR3 length: 13 amino acids. V was clipped by 1 base and J by 3 bases, with 7 bases between them. The CDR3 here is CAWSGTVYNEQFF. The CDR3 DNA is TGTGCCTGGAGTGGGACAGTCTACAATGAGCAGTTCTTC.

The chain links TRBV11-2 to TRBJ2-1; D is perhaps TRBD2 (5 bases). The CDR3 is 13 amino acids. Germline loops: CDR1 SGHAT, CDR2 FQNNGV. V was trimmed by 1 base and J by 9 bases, leaving 10 bases between them. This chain's CDR3 is CASSLVGRGEQFF. The DNA of the CDR3 is TGTGCCAGCAGCTTAGTCGGTCGGGGTGAGCAGTTCTTC.